The T cell receptor (beta chain) under discussion was sequenced for a study of blood T cell repertoires in COVID-19. At the level of the study: COVID-19 samples, acute and convalescent, were from the United States, Italy and Spain.

CDR1 and CDR2 (germline): MGHRA, YSYEKL. Trimming left V 3 bases short and J 8 bases short, with 22 bases between. The CDR3 is 16 amino acids. Original data processing: Amplification from reference gene primers served as the basis for estimated nucleated cell counts. The assay was immunoSEQ multiplex PCR, and TCRdb's table has in-frame clones only and misses some. V and J calls plus clone size are reproduced from that table; the DNA served to infer D and trimming. The repertoire holds 70,000 to 75,000 clones, just over 90% seen once, with over 4% in the top ten. The table lists this clone with a count of one.

This clonotype originated in a woman in her late teens or twenties with acute or convalescent COVID-19. This rearrangement joins TRBV4-1 to TRBJ1-2; D is undetermined. Material for sequencing was peripheral blood. In nucleotides, the CDR3 is TGCGCCAGCAGCCAGGTCGGGTGGCAGAGAGAACGCGGCTACACCTTC. This encodes CASSQVGWQRERGYTF.